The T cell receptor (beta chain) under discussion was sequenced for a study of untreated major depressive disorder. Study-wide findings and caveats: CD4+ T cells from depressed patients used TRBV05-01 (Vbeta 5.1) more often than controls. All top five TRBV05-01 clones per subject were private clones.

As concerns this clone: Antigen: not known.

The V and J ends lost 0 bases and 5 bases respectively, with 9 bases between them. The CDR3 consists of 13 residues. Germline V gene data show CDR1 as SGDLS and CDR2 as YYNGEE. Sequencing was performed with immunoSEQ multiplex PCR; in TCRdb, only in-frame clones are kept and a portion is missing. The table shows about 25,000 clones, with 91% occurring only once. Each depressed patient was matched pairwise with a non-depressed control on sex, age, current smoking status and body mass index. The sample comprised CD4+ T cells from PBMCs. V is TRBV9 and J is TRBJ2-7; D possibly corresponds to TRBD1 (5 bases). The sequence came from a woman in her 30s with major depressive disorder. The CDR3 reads CASSVGFRDEQYF. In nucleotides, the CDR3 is TGTGCCAGCAGCGTAGGTTTCAGGGACGAGCAGTACTTC. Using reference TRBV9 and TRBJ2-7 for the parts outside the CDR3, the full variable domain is DSGVTQTPKHLITATGQRVTLRCSPRSGDLSVYWYQQSLDQGLQFLIQYYNGEERAKGNILERFSAQQFPDLHSELNLSSLELGDSALYFCASSVGFRDEQYFGPGTRLTVT.